These T cell receptor beta chains were read from a single sample in a study of blood T cell repertoires in COVID-19. TCRdb's table, derived via immunoSEQ multiplex PCR, lists solely in-frame clones and lacks some. Here the sample spans about 73,000 clones, 90% being singletons. Sequencing was performed on peripheral blood. The source of these receptors is a woman aged 80 or over with active or convalescent COVID-19. Each CDR3 is given without its conserved first and last residue. The order of the fields is CDR3 protein, V gene.

CDR3aa: ASSFSGSGYGYT
v_gene: TRBV28

CDR3aa: ASSLPGVGGNTIY
v_gene: TRBV5-4

CDR3aa: AISESGTSGGTRDTQY
v_gene: TRBV10-3

CDR3aa: ASSPRGGAYEQY
v_gene: TRBV7-2

CDR3aa: AWKGGGRTQY
v_gene: TRBV30

CDR3aa: ASSPGRRGGATLQETQY
v_gene: TRBV7-2

CDR3aa: ASSIGPGNYGYT
v_gene: TRBV19

CDR3aa: ASRTGLAVYEQY
v_gene: TRBV6-5

CDR3aa: ASSSGLAGYTGELF
v_gene: TRBV27

CDR3aa: ASSQAQAGHVTDTQY
v_gene: TRBV4-3

CDR3aa: SVVFQGSYEQY
v_gene: TRBV29-1

CDR3aa: ASSTDSYGYT
v_gene: TRBV5-4

CDR3aa: ASSRTGTSGELF
v_gene: TRBV7-3

CDR3aa: ASSNRAGTEAF
v_gene: TRBV28

CDR3aa: ASSPQPEIPGNTIY
v_gene: TRBV27

CDR3aa: ASSYSPGVTYNEQF
v_gene: TRBV6-5

CDR3aa: ATQTGYGSNGKLF
v_gene: TRBV19

CDR3aa: ASSPQGQGARVVEAF
v_gene: TRBV18

CDR3aa: SVVGRGTSYEQY
v_gene: TRBV29-1

CDR3aa: ASSLRLAPDTQY
v_gene: TRBV6-2/TRBV6-3

CDR3aa: ASSLGGSRDRMSEQF
v_gene: TRBV5-4

CDR3aa: ATSDYQGVEF
v_gene: TRBV24-1

CDR3aa: ASSSSGGGRFEAEAF
v_gene: TRBV28

CDR3aa: ASSQNSGQDYEQY
v_gene: TRBV7-2

CDR3aa: ASTGTLSSYEQY
v_gene: TRBV7-2

CDR3aa: ASSQDKRGTQETQY
v_gene: TRBV3-1/TRBV3-2

CDR3aa: ASSSGYSGNTIY
v_gene: TRBV2

CDR3aa: ASSLPGQLSYEQY
v_gene: TRBV5-1

CDR3aa: ASSQEDSIIYGYT
v_gene: TRBV4-3

CDR3aa: ASSPRLGGSGELF
v_gene: TRBV18

CDR3aa: AISYKGLAGADTQY
v_gene: TRBV10-3

CDR3aa: ASSITPGLRTPPLH
v_gene: TRBV5-6

CDR3aa: ASSPQSSSGGIYEQY
v_gene: TRBV18

CDR3aa: ASSLGTGGRTEAF
v_gene: TRBV11-2

CDR3aa: ASSSSVGQILYGYT
v_gene: TRBV5-4

CDR3aa: SVDNGPEAF
v_gene: TRBV29-1

CDR3aa: ASSPGTGSSNQPQH
v_gene: TRBV18

CDR3aa: ASSFQATGVFSGANVLT
v_gene: TRBV7-8

CDR3aa: ASSPTNQETQY
v_gene: TRBV5-6

CDR3aa: ASSPWGQSQETQY
v_gene: TRBV19

CDR3aa: ASSPPRRAVTTQY
v_gene: TRBV7-2

CDR3aa: ASSYEGGGTEAF
v_gene: TRBV6-5

CDR3aa: ASSYLQGSYEQY
v_gene: TRBV6-5

CDR3aa: ASTYGTDLYNEQF
v_gene: TRBV5-1

CDR3aa: ASSADRRMESSNQPQH
v_gene: TRBV6-1

CDR3aa: ASSQDSTSGGRVGELF
v_gene: TRBV4-3

CDR3aa: ASSVSNGGNEQF
v_gene: TRBV9

CDR3aa: ASSDPGYQETQY
v_gene: TRBV5-1

CDR3aa: AWSQSQGTLH
v_gene: TRBV30

CDR3aa: ASSQDGTVKNGGNQPQH
v_gene: TRBV3-1/TRBV3-2

CDR3aa: ASSPSRASGGEQF
v_gene: TRBV27

CDR3aa: ASSPPGIYNEQF
v_gene: TRBV4-2

CDR3aa: ASSYSHTGAQPQH
v_gene: TRBV6-2/TRBV6-3

CDR3aa: ASSPQGAGSYEQY
v_gene: TRBV28

CDR3aa: ASSFTAMGEAF
v_gene: TRBV5-1